This T cell receptor (beta chain) came from a study of shared clonotypes between healthy human individuals. A note on this clone: Its antigen is undetermined.

Study conclusions and caveats: It was expected that sequencing depth would affect clonotype sharing among donors. Naive subsets generally had larger estimated richness than memory subsets. Researchers sampled only blood; tissue repertoires likely differ.

Trimming took 2 bases from V and 2 from J, leaving 8 bases between them. Germline CDR1 and CDR2: SGHNT and YYREEE (reference sequence). This CDR3 comprises 15 residues. In the study's own analysis: Filtering of immunoSEQ junctional sequences could not match full-length read filtering. Repertoires were generated with immunoSEQ multiplex PCR, while TCRdb's copy carries only in-frame clones and drops some. The V and J calls and clone size come from that table; D and trimming were worked out from the DNA. The sample has approximately 2.1 million clones; 85% to 95% are singletons. Material for sequencing was naive CD4+ T cells from PBMCs. Subset meaning: CD45RA+ positively selected. The TCR comes from a man between 18 and 35 years old in good health. Some clones in this sample may be carry-over from other donors' samples. V is TRBV5-4 and J is TRBJ2-6; D unresolved. CDR3 sequence reads: CASSFSLAGANVLTF. In nucleotides, the CDR3 is TGTGCCAGCAGCTTCTCGTTAGCTGGGGCCAACGTCCTGACTTTC.